This T cell receptor (beta chain) is drawn from a study of blood T cells in healthy people across ages. Then a second PCR, running about 6 to 11 cycles, was carried out with a sample-barcoded 5' primer and a J-beta primer mix. Each CDR3 protein gets one entry after TCRdb re-called the 5' RACE reads with MiXCR. The repertoire holds 650,000 to 900,000 distinct CDR3 sequences, with about 62% as singletons. The germline V gene encodes CDR1 SNHLY and CDR2 FYNNEI. Unmatched junction bases numbered 7, after V lost 10 bases and J lost 7 bases. This CDR3 region has 14 residues. The donors, all healthy, were Caucasians living in Russia, aged roughly 6 to 100.

The source is a man aged 25 to 45 in good health. The sample comprised blood. V gene TRBV2 combines with J gene TRBJ1-6, with 10 bases aligning to TRBD1. CDR3 sequence: CATNPGQGNSPLHF. Written as DNA, the CDR3 is TGTGCCACCAACCCGGGACAGGGGAATTCACCCCTCCACTTT.